The 13 T cell receptor beta chains given below trace back to one sample, sequenced in a study of shared clonotypes between healthy human individuals. Some clones are missing from TCRdb's copy, which holds only in-frame ones; the method was immunoSEQ multiplex PCR. The sample lists about a million clones; approximately 80% were seen once. Sequencing input: memory CD4+ T cells sorted from blood. Specified subset: CD45RA-negative fraction. Every receptor here comes from a young man in good health.

With respect to this clone: Other nucleotide sequences in the sample specify the same CDR3. V is TRBV18 and J is TRBJ1-6; TRBD1 matches at 8 bases. Germline V gene sequence: CDR1 KGHSH, CDR2 LQKENI. This CDR3 is built from 15 residues. V was pared by 6 bases and J by 3 bases, with 4 bases of the junction left unmatched. For the CDR3, the DNA is TGTGCCAGCTCCCGTGGACAGGGCTATAATTCACCCCTCCACTTT. As protein: CASSRGQGYNSPLHF.

The chain recombines TRBV2 with TRBJ2-1; D ambiguous. V lost 7 bases, J lost 6 bases, and 19 bases lay in between. Germline V gene sequence: CDR1 SNHLY, CDR2 FYNNEI. The CDR3 spans 15 residues. CDR3: CASTGEVMRGNEQFF. CDR3 nucleotide sequence: TGTGCCAGCACAGGTGAGGTGATGAGAGGCAATGAGCAGTTCTTC.

The V and J genes are TRBV2 and TRBJ2-4; D possibly corresponds to TRBD2 (7 bases). The CDR3 is 14 amino acids. Trimming removed 7 bases from V and 5 bases from J, with 15 bases in between. Germline V gene data show CDR1 as SNHLY and CDR2 as FYNNEI. Here the CDR3 reads CASTGGPPQNIQYF. Here the CDR3 DNA reads TGTGCCAGCACCGGGGGGCCACCTCAAAACATTCAGTACTTC.

The chain recombines TRBV11-2 with TRBJ1-1; D not certain. The germline V gene encodes CDR1 SGHAT and CDR2 FQNNGV. CDR3 length: 15 amino acids. The ends were cut back, 0 bases at V and 6 bases at J, with 14 bases in the middle. The CDR3 sequence: CASSLDIGSRSEAFF. The CDR3 coding sequence is TGTGCCAGCAGCTTAGATATAGGGAGTCGGTCTGAAGCTTTCTTT.

On this clone itself: The same CDR3 also results from other DNA sequences found in this sample. This chain links TRBV7-8 with TRBJ1-3; unclear D gene. V gave up 4 bases and J gave up 4 bases, with 8 bases separating them. This CDR3 spans 13 amino acids. The germline CDR1 and CDR2 sequences are SGHVS and FQNEAQ. The CDR3 nucleotides read TGTGCCAGCAGCTCCGGTGGGGGAAACACCATATATTTT. This sequence encodes CASSSGGGNTIYF.

This clone was seen only once. The chain employs TRBV10-1 and TRBJ2-7; D unclear. Germline CDR1 is WNHNN and CDR2 is SYGVQD (reference sequence). The CDR3 is 14 amino acids. The V and J ends lost 0 bases and 4 bases respectively, with 10 bases between them. This CDR3 is CASSESSANYEQYF. CDR3 coding DNA: TGCGCCAGCAGTGAGTCTTCGGCCAATTACGAGCAGTACTTC.

The chain uses TRBV2 and TRBJ2-7; TRBD1 aligns across 7 bases. The CDR3 covers 15 residues. V lost 5 bases, J lost 4 bases, and 11 bases stayed unmatched. The germline V gene has CDR1 SNHLY and CDR2 FYNNEI. DNA for the CDR3: TGTGCCAGCAGTACGAATCAAGGGGGCCGGTACGAGCAGTACTTC. Encoded protein: CASSTNQGGRYEQYF.

This sequence joins TRBV7-9 and TRBJ2-1; TRBD2 matches 9 bases. The germline CDR1 and CDR2 sequences are SEHNR and FQNEAQ (reference sequence). CDR3 size: 14 residues. With V trimmed by 7 bases and J by 3 bases, 4 bases remained unmatched. CDR3 bases: TGTGCCAGCACGCGACTAGCGGTCTACAATGAGCAGTTCTTC. Residues: CASTRLAVYNEQFF.

The V and J genes are TRBV19 and TRBJ1-1; 8 nucleotides align to TRBD1. Germline loops: CDR1 LNHDA, CDR2 SQIVND (reference sequence). The CDR3 has 16 amino acids. The V gene end was trimmed by 8 bases and the J gene end by 8 bases; junction bases not matched to a gene: 19. In nucleotides, the CDR3 is TGTGCCAGTGACCCCGGGACAGGAACCTATCCTAGGGAAGCTTTCTTT. Its protein product is CASDPGTGTYPREAFF.

This clone was seen many times. Other DNA sequences of this sample code for an identical CDR3. This chain connects TRBV30 to TRBJ1-4, with unresolved D. Trimming took 0 bases from V and 8 from J, leaving 4 bases between them. From germline, CDR1 is GTSNPN and CDR2 SVGIG (reference sequence). This CDR3 has 11 amino acids. This CDR3 is CAWSVGEKLFF. The CDR3 region has the DNA TGTGCCTGGAGTGTAGGAGAAAAACTGTTTTTT. Supplemented by reference TRBV30 and TRBJ1-4, the full variable domain reads SQTIHQWPATLVQPVGSPLSLECTVEGTSNPNLYWYRQAAGRGLQLLFYSVGIGQISSEVPQNLSASRPQDRQFILSSKKLLLSDSGFYLCAWSVGEKLFFGSGTQLSVL.

This clone was recorded many times. The sample carries other DNA sequences with the same CDR3. The chain joins TRBV7-2 to TRBJ2-7; D remains ambiguous. V gave up 1 base and J gave up 1 base, with 5 bases separating them. This CDR3 has 13 amino acids. CDR1 and CDR2 (germline): SGHTA, FQGNSA. The CDR3 coding sequence is TGTGCCAGCAGCTTAGGAGTATCCTACGAGCAGTACTTC. This sequence encodes CASSLGVSYEQYF.

This chain joins TRBV5-1 and TRBJ1-2, with D perhaps TRBD1 (5 bases). The germline CDR1 and CDR2 sequences are SGHRS and YFSETQ. The CDR3 is 13 residues long. Trimming took off 3 bases at V and 7 bases at J, with 13 bases between the two ends. CDR3 protein: CASSSTQGSGYTF. For the CDR3, the DNA is TGCGCCAGCAGCTCGACGCAGGGAAGTGGCTACACCTTC. The whole variable domain, filled in from reference TRBV5-1 and TRBJ1-2, reads KAGVTQTPRYLIKTRGQQVTLSCSPISGHRSVSWYQQTPGQGLQFLFEYFSETQRNKGNFPGRFSGRQFSNSRSEMNVSTLELGDSALYLCASSSTQGSGYTFGSGTRLTVV.

The CDR3 DNA reads TGTGCCAGCAGGTTACAGGGAAGCGATAATTCACCCCTCCACTTT. Translation gives CASRLQGSDNSPLHF. This chain connects TRBV6-6 to TRBJ1-6, with a weak D call TRBD1 (6 bases). CDR1 MNHNY and CDR2 SVGAGI come from the germline V gene (reference sequence). This CDR3 is built from 15 residues. Trimming pared 6 bases from V and 5 bases from J, leaving 14 bases between.